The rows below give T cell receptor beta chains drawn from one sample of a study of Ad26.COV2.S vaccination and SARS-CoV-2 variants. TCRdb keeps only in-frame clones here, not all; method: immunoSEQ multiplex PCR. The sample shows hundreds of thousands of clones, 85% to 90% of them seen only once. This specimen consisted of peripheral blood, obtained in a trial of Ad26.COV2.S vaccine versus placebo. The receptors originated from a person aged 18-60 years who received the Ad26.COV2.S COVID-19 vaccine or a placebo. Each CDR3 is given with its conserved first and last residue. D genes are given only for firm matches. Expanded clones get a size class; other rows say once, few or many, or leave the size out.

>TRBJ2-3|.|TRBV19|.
CASRLRDPTDTQYF
TGTGCCAGTAGATTGAGGGACCCCACAGATACGCAGTATTTT
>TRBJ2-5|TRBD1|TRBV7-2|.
CASSRKGQGAWETQYF
TGTGCCAGCAGCAGAAAGGGACAGGGGGCGTGGGAGACCCAGTACTTC
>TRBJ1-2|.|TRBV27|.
CASSAAHFRDVANYGYTF
TGTGCCAGCAGTGCTGCCCACTTCCGGGACGTCGCTAACTATGGCTACACCTTC
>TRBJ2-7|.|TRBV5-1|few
CASSLEPGRDEQYF
TGCGCCAGCAGCTTGGAGCCAGGGCGGGACGAGCAGTACTTC
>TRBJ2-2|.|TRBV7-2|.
CASSSLGHSTGELFF
TGTGCCAGCAGCTCTCTGGGCCATAGCACCGGGGAGCTGTTTTTT
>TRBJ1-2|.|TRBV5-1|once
CASSLEGGSGLDYGYTF
TGCGCCAGCAGCTTGGAGGGTGGAAGTGGTCTGGACTATGGCTACACCTTC
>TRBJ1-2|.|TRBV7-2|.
CASSLTRGRDYGYTF
TGTGCCAGCAGCTTGACCCGGGGGAGAGACTATGGCTACACCTTC
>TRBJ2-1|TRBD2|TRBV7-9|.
CASSLAAGLAVYNEQFF
TGTGCCAGCAGCTTAGCTGCCGGACTAGCGGTCTACAATGAGCAGTTCTTC
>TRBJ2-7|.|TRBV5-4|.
CASSLGREGEQYF
TGTGCCAGCAGCTTGGGCAGGGAAGGCGAGCAGTACTTC
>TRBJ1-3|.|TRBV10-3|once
CAVSGTPAGNTIYF
TGTGCCGTGAGTGGGACACCTGCTGGAAACACCATATATTTT
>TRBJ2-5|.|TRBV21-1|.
CASSKGLTLEVEETQYF
TGTGCCAGCAGCAAGGGACTAACCTTAGAAGTCGAAGAGACCCAGTACTTC
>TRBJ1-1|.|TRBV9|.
CASSADSWAEAFF
TGTGCCAGCAGCGCGGACAGTTGGGCTGAAGCTTTCTTT
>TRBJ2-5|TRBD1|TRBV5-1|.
CASSTQGGETQYF
TGCGCCAGCAGCACACAGGGGGGTGAGACCCAGTACTTC
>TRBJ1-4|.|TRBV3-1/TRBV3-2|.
CASSQDMQGEKLFF
TGTGCCAGCAGCCAAGATATGCAGGGTGAAAAACTGTTTTTT
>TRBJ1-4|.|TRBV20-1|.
CSASRAQHYEKLFF
TGCAGTGCTAGTAGGGCGCAGCACTATGAAAAACTGTTTTTT
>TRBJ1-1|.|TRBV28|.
CASSFIGTNTEAFF
TGTGCCAGCAGTTTTATAGGGACTAACACTGAAGCTTTCTTT
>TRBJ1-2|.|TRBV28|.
CASESEGYTF
TGTGCCAGCGAATCCGAAGGCTACACCTTC
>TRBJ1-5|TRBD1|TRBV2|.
CASGDRGNQPQHF
TGTGCCAGCGGGGACAGGGGCAATCAGCCCCAGCATTTT
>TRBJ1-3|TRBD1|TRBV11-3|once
CASSFRSGTGSTFSGNTIYF
TGTGCCAGCAGCTTTCGTTCCGGGACAGGGTCAACTTTCTCTGGAAACACCATATATTTT
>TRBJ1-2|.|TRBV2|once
CASSSLPGIPFLSF
TGTGCCAGCAGCTCCCTTCCCGGGATCCCTTTTCTCTCCTTC
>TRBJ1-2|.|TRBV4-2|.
CASSQEQVYGYTF
TGTGCCAGCAGCCAAGAACAGGTCTATGGCTACACCTTC
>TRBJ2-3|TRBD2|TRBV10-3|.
CAISGILLAGGMTDTQYF
TGTGCCATCAGTGGAATACTCCTAGCGGGAGGAATGACAGATACGCAGTATTTT
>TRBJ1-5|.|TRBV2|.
CASSLDSFSNQPQHF
TGTGCCAGCAGCCTGGACAGTTTTAGCAATCAGCCCCAGCATTTT
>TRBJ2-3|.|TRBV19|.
CASKPLASDTQYF
TGTGCCAGTAAACCCTTGGCATCAGATACGCAGTATTTT
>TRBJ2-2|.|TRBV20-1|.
CSASYGVNTGELFF
TGCAGTGCTAGTTACGGGGTAAACACCGGGGAGCTGTTTTTT
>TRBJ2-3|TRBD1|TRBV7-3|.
CASSEQGPLLTDTQYF
TGTGCCAGCAGCGAACAGGGGCCCCTTCTGACAGATACGCAGTATTTT
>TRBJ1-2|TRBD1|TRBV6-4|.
CASSEGTGSYGYTF
TGTGCCAGCAGTGAGGGGACAGGGAGTTATGGCTACACCTTC
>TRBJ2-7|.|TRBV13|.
CASSLRNYEQYF
TGTGCCAGCAGCCTCAGGAATTACGAGCAGTACTTC
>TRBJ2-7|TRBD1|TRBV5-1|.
CASSLGTGTVNEQYF
TGCGCCAGCAGCTTGGGGACGGGGACAGTCAACGAGCAGTACTTC
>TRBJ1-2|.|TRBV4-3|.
CASSQERGFTGYGYTF
TGCGCCAGCAGCCAAGAGAGAGGCTTCACGGGCTATGGCTACACCTTC
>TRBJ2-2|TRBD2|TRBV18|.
CASSLRTSGASGELFF
TGTGCCAGCTCACTTAGGACTAGCGGGGCCTCCGGGGAGCTGTTTTTT
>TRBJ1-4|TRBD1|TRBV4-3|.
CASSQRQGPGEKLFF
TGCGCCAGCAGCCAGCGACAGGGGCCGGGTGAAAAACTGTTTTTT
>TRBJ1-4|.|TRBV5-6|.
CASSSGFLEKLFF
TGTGCCAGCAGCTCAGGTTTCCTTGAAAAACTGTTTTTT
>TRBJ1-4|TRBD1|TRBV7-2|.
CASTDRVGLRLFF
TGTGCCAGCACCGACAGGGTGGGTCTAAGACTGTTTTTT
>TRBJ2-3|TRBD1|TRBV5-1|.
CASSLTGGRTDTQYF
TGCGCCAGCAGCCTGACAGGGGGCCGCACAGATACGCAGTATTTT
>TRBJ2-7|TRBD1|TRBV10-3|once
CAIRGQLYEQYF
TGTGCCATCAGGGGACAGCTCTACGAGCAGTACTTC
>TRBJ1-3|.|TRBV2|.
CASSFSRGDGGNTIYF
TGTGCCAGCTCATTCTCACGGGGGGATGGAGGAAACACCATATATTTT
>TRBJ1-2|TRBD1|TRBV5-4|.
CASSLVGGTGDAF
TGTGCCAGCAGCTTGGTGGGCGGGACAGGGGACGCCTTC
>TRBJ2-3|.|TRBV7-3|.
CASSLTSGGYTDTQYF
TGTGCCAGCAGCTTAACTAGCGGAGGATACACAGATACGCAGTATTTT
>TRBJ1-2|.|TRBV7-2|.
CASSLLGVGYTF
TGTGCCAGCAGCCTACTTGGGGTGGGCTACACCTTC
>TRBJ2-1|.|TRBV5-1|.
CASSTVPGPYNEQFF
TGCGCCAGCAGCACGGTACCGGGGCCCTACAATGAGCAGTTCTTC